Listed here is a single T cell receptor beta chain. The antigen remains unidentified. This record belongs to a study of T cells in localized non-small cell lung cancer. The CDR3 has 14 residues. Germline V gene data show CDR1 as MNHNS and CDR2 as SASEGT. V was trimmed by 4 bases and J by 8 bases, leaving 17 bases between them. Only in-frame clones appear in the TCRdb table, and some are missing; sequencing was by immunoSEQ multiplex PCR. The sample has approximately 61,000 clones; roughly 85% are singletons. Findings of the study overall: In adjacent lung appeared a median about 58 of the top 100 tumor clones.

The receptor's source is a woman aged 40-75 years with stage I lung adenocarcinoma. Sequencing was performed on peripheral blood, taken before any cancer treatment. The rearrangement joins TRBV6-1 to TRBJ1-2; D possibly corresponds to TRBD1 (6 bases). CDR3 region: CASSGGGEGHGYTF. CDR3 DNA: TGTGCCAGCAGTGGTGGCGGAGAGGGACACGGCTACACCTTC.